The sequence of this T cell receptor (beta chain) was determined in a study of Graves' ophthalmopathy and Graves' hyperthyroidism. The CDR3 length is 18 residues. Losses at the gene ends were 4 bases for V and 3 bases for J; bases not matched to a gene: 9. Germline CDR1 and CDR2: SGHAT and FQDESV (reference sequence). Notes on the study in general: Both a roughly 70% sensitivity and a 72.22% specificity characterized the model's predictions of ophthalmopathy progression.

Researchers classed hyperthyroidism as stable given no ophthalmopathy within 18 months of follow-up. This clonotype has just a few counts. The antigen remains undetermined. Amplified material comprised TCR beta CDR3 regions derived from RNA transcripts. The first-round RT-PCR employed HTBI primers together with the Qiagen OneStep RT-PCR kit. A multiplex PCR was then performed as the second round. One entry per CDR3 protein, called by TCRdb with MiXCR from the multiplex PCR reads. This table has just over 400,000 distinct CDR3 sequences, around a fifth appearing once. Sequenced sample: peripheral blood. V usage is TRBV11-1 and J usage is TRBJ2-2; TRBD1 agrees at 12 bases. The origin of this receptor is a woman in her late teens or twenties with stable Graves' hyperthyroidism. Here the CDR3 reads CASSSTRGTGGYTGELFF. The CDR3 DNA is TGTGCCAGCAGCTCCACTAGGGGGACAGGGGGCTACACCGGGGAGCTGTTTTTT.